Listed below are T cell receptor beta chains from one sample, sequenced in a study of cytomegalovirus exposure and HLA in healthy donors. The table came from immunoSEQ multiplex PCR; TCRdb's copy has only in-frame clones and leaves some out. The sample includes 150,000 to 200,000 clones, around 85% seen only once; the top ten take roughly 2%. Specimen: PBMCs. These TCRs come from a human donor in good health. Both conserved end residues are part of each CDR3. The order of the fields is clone size, J gene, D gene, V gene, CDR3 DNA, CDR3 protein. A D gene is named only where the DNA matches it firmly. Not all rows give a size; the values are once, few, many and, for expanded clones, a class.

clone size: -
J gene: TRBJ1-2
D gene: -
V gene: TRBV9
CDR3 DNA: TGTGCCAGCAGCGGCCAGGACAGTTCCAGGGACTATGGCTACACCTTC
CDR3 protein: CASSGQDSSRDYGYTF

clone size: -
J gene: TRBJ2-3
D gene: TRBD2
V gene: TRBV11-3
CDR3 DNA: TGTGCCAGCGGACAGACTAGCGGGCACACAGATACGCAGTATTTT
CDR3 protein: CASGQTSGHTDTQYF

clone size: -
J gene: TRBJ1-1
D gene: TRBD1
V gene: TRBV11-2
CDR3 DNA: TGTGCCAGCAGTCAAGGGACAGGGGGAAACACTGAAGCTTTCTTT
CDR3 protein: CASSQGTGGNTEAFF

clone size: -
J gene: TRBJ2-1
D gene: -
V gene: TRBV4-2
CDR3 DNA: TGTGCCAGCAGCCAAGAAAGGCGGAATGAGCAGTTCTTC
CDR3 protein: CASSQERRNEQFF

clone size: -
J gene: TRBJ2-1
D gene: TRBD1
V gene: TRBV10-3
CDR3 DNA: TGTGCCATCAGTACCCCGTCCAGGGGGTATGATGAGCAGTTCTTC
CDR3 protein: CAISTPSRGYDEQFF

clone size: -
J gene: TRBJ1-2
D gene: TRBD1
V gene: TRBV10-3
CDR3 DNA: TGTGCCATCAGTCCGACAGGGGGCAGGGGCTACACCTTC
CDR3 protein: CAISPTGGRGYTF

clone size: few
J gene: TRBJ2-2
D gene: TRBD1
V gene: TRBV5-6
CDR3 DNA: TGTGCCAGCAGCTTACGAGACAGGGGGGACACCGGGGAGCTGTTTTTT
CDR3 protein: CASSLRDRGDTGELFF

clone size: -
J gene: TRBJ2-7
D gene: -
V gene: TRBV9
CDR3 DNA: TGTGCCAGCAGCGTAGGAGGTGGCAGCGCTTACGAGCAGTACTTC
CDR3 protein: CASSVGGGSAYEQYF

clone size: -
J gene: TRBJ2-7
D gene: TRBD2
V gene: TRBV7-8
CDR3 DNA: TGTGCCAGCAGCTTCAGGGGACTTACTAGCGGGGAAGTGAGCTACGAGCAGTACTTC
CDR3 protein: CASSFRGLTSGEVSYEQYF

clone size: -
J gene: TRBJ2-3
D gene: -
V gene: TRBV15
CDR3 DNA: TGTGCCACCAGCAGACCGGGTTCAGCCACTAGCACAGATACGCAGTATTTT
CDR3 protein: CATSRPGSATSTDTQYF

clone size: -
J gene: TRBJ2-3
D gene: TRBD2
V gene: TRBV15
CDR3 DNA: TGTGCCACCAGCAGACCGCGGGGGGCAGGAGATACGCAGTATTTT
CDR3 protein: CATSRPRGAGDTQYF

clone size: -
J gene: TRBJ1-5
D gene: -
V gene: TRBV19
CDR3 DNA: TGTGCCAGTAGTATGAAGGGGGACCGGGCCCAGCATTTT
CDR3 protein: CASSMKGDRAQHF

clone size: -
J gene: TRBJ2-7
D gene: TRBD1
V gene: TRBV19
CDR3 DNA: TGTGCCAGTAGTAATCCGGGACAGCCCTCCTACGAGCAGTACTTC
CDR3 protein: CASSNPGQPSYEQYF

clone size: -
J gene: TRBJ2-5
D gene: -
V gene: TRBV6-5
CDR3 DNA: TGTGCCAGCAGTCCTATTTGGGAGGAGACCCAGTACTTC
CDR3 protein: CASSPIWEETQYF

clone size: few
J gene: TRBJ2-3
D gene: -
V gene: TRBV7-9
CDR3 DNA: TGTGCCAGCAGCTCTAAAAGGACAGTTGAAGATACGCAGTATTTT
CDR3 protein: CASSSKRTVEDTQYF

clone size: -
J gene: TRBJ2-1
D gene: TRBD1
V gene: TRBV12-5
CDR3 DNA: TGTGCTAGTGGTTGGGGGGACAGGGCCTTGTGGGAGTTCTTC
CDR3 protein: CASGWGDRALWEFF

clone size: -
J gene: TRBJ1-5
D gene: TRBD1
V gene: TRBV6-5
CDR3 DNA: TGTGCCAGCAGTTCAATACACAGGGGGTACAATCAGCCCCAGCATTTT
CDR3 protein: CASSSIHRGYNQPQHF

clone size: -
J gene: TRBJ2-3
D gene: -
V gene: TRBV2
CDR3 DNA: TGTGCCAGCAGCCCAACGACAGACACAGATACGCAGTATTTT
CDR3 protein: CASSPTTDTDTQYF

clone size: -
J gene: TRBJ1-5
D gene: -
V gene: TRBV5-5
CDR3 DNA: TGTGCCAGCAGCGACAATCCAAGGTTGGGTCAGCCCCAGCATTTT
CDR3 protein: CASSDNPRLGQPQHF

clone size: -
J gene: TRBJ1-6
D gene: TRBD1
V gene: TRBV6-1
CDR3 DNA: TGTGCCAGCAGTGTTGGGACAGGGGGCGTCAATTCACCCCTCCACTTT
CDR3 protein: CASSVGTGGVNSPLHF

clone size: -
J gene: TRBJ1-2
D gene: TRBD1
V gene: TRBV15
CDR3 DNA: TGTGCCACCAGCAGCAAACCCTCAGGGGGCTCCAACTATGGCTACACCTTC
CDR3 protein: CATSSKPSGGSNYGYTF

clone size: -
J gene: TRBJ1-2
D gene: -
V gene: TRBV29-1
CDR3 DNA: TGCAGCGTGGACTTGGGGGGAGCTAACTATGGCTACACCTTC
CDR3 protein: CSVDLGGANYGYTF

clone size: -
J gene: TRBJ1-1
D gene: -
V gene: TRBV4-1
CDR3 DNA: TGCGCCAGCATGGGGCGGACCAGGAGCACTGAAGCTTTCTTT
CDR3 protein: CASMGRTRSTEAFF

clone size: -
J gene: TRBJ2-7
D gene: TRBD1
V gene: TRBV7-2
CDR3 DNA: TGTGCCAGCAGCCATACAGGGGGCTTTTACGAGCAGTACTTC
CDR3 protein: CASSHTGGFYEQYF

clone size: -
J gene: TRBJ1-4
D gene: TRBD1
V gene: TRBV27
CDR3 DNA: TGTGCCAGCAGTTTCAGGTTGGGACAGGGGGCTCCTCTGTCTGAAAAACTGTTTTTT
CDR3 protein: CASSFRLGQGAPLSEKLFF

clone size: -
J gene: TRBJ1-3
D gene: -
V gene: TRBV4-3
CDR3 DNA: TGCGCCAGCAGCCAAGATGGGGCCGTGGCCATATATTTT
CDR3 protein: CASSQDGAVAIYF

clone size: -
J gene: TRBJ2-7
D gene: -
V gene: TRBV4-1
CDR3 DNA: TGCGCCAGCAGCCAAGATGGAACCAGGGCTTCCGAGCAGTACTTC
CDR3 protein: CASSQDGTRASEQYF

clone size: -
J gene: TRBJ1-5
D gene: -
V gene: TRBV6-6
CDR3 DNA: TGTGCCAGCAAAACAGACAATCAGCCCCAGCATTTT
CDR3 protein: CASKTDNQPQHF

clone size: few
J gene: TRBJ1-5
D gene: -
V gene: TRBV15
CDR3 DNA: TGTGCCACCAGCAGAGATTCAGGAGGGGCTCAGCCCCAGCATTTT
CDR3 protein: CATSRDSGGAQPQHF

clone size: -
J gene: TRBJ1-5
D gene: -
V gene: TRBV6-5
CDR3 DNA: TGTGCCAGCAGTTACCCAGGACAAAATAGCAATCAGCCCCAGCATTTT
CDR3 protein: CASSYPGQNSNQPQHF

clone size: -
J gene: TRBJ1-4
D gene: TRBD1
V gene: TRBV5-1
CDR3 DNA: TGCGCCAGCAGCGGCGGGACAGGGGTCGAAAAACTGTTTTTT
CDR3 protein: CASSGGTGVEKLFF

clone size: few
J gene: TRBJ1-1
D gene: -
V gene: TRBV7-9
CDR3 DNA: TGTGCCAGCAGCTTAGTAAGGGGGAACACTGAAGCTTTCTTT
CDR3 protein: CASSLVRGNTEAFF

clone size: -
J gene: TRBJ1-2
D gene: -
V gene: TRBV7-9
CDR3 DNA: TGTGCCAGCAGCACCCCCAGGGGACGGACAGATAACTATGGCTACACCTTC
CDR3 protein: CASSTPRGRTDNYGYTF

clone size: -
J gene: TRBJ2-1
D gene: -
V gene: TRBV7-8
CDR3 DNA: TGTGCCAGCAGCCCAGCGAGGGATGAGCAGTTCTTC
CDR3 protein: CASSPARDEQFF

clone size: -
J gene: TRBJ2-2
D gene: -
V gene: TRBV29-1
CDR3 DNA: TGCAGCTGCGGGGGCCAGAACACCGGGGAGCTGTTTTTT
CDR3 protein: CSCGGQNTGELFF

clone size: -
J gene: TRBJ1-2
D gene: TRBD1
V gene: TRBV7-9
CDR3 DNA: TGTGCCAGCAGCGTCACAGGGGAAGGGGGCTATGGCTACACCTTC
CDR3 protein: CASSVTGEGGYGYTF

clone size: -
J gene: TRBJ2-7
D gene: -
V gene: TRBV11-2
CDR3 DNA: TGTGCCAGCAGCTTCTCGTCCAGCGATTCCTACGAGCAGTACTTC
CDR3 protein: CASSFSSSDSYEQYF

clone size: -
J gene: TRBJ1-2
D gene: -
V gene: TRBV5-1
CDR3 DNA: TGCGCCAGCAGCCTGGACAGCTATGGCTACACCTTC
CDR3 protein: CASSLDSYGYTF

clone size: -
J gene: TRBJ2-2
D gene: -
V gene: TRBV19
CDR3 DNA: TGTGCCAGTACCCCCGGGACTCTAGGGACCGGGGAGCTGTTTTTT
CDR3 protein: CASTPGTLGTGELFF

clone size: -
J gene: TRBJ1-2
D gene: -
V gene: TRBV5-1
CDR3 DNA: TGCGCCAGCAGCTTGGAGGCGGATTCGTATGGCTACACCTTC
CDR3 protein: CASSLEADSYGYTF

clone size: many
J gene: TRBJ1-1
D gene: -
V gene: TRBV5-4
CDR3 DNA: TGTGCCAGCAGCCTCCGGGAGACAGCGAACACTGAAGCTTTCTTT
CDR3 protein: CASSLRETANTEAFF

clone size: -
J gene: TRBJ2-3
D gene: TRBD2
V gene: TRBV6-4
CDR3 DNA: TGTGCCAGCAGTCTAGCGGGGGGGCCCACAGATACGCAGTATTTT
CDR3 protein: CASSLAGGPTDTQYF

clone size: -
J gene: TRBJ1-1
D gene: -
V gene: TRBV10-3
CDR3 DNA: TGTGCCATCAGTGAGTCTGGCAGCGGCATGAACACTGAAGCTTTCTTT
CDR3 protein: CAISESGSGMNTEAFF

clone size: -
J gene: TRBJ2-7
D gene: -
V gene: TRBV13
CDR3 DNA: TGTGCCAGCAGCTTAAGTCCAGGGGCTTCCTACGAGCAGTACTTC
CDR3 protein: CASSLSPGASYEQYF